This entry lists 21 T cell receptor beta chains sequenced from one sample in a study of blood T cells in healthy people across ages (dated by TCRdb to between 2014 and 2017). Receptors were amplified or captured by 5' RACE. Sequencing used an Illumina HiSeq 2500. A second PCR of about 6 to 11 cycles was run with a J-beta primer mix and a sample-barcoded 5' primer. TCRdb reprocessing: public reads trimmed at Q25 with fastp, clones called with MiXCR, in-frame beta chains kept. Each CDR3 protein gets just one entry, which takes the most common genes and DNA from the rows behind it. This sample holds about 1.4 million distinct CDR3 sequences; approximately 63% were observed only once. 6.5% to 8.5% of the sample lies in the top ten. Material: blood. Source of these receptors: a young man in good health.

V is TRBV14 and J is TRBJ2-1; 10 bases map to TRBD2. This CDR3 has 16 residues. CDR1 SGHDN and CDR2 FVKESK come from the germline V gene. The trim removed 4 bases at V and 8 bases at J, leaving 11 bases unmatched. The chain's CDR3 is CASSRRRTSGADEQFF. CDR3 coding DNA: TGTGCCAGCAGCCGAAGGCGTACTAGCGGGGCTGATGAGCAGTTCTTC. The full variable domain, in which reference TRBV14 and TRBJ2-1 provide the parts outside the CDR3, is EAGVTQFPSHSVIEKGQTVTLRCDPISGHDNLYWYRRVMGKEIKFLLHFVKESKQDESGMPNNRFLAERTGGTYSTLKVQPAELEDSGVYFCASSRRRTSGADEQFFGPGTRLTVL.

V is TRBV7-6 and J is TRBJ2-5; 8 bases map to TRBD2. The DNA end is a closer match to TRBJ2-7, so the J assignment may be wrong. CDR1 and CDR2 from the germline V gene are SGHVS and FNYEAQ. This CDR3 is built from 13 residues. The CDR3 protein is CASIESGSNEQYF. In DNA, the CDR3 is TGTGCCAGCATCGAGAGCGGGAGTAACGAGCAGTACTTC.

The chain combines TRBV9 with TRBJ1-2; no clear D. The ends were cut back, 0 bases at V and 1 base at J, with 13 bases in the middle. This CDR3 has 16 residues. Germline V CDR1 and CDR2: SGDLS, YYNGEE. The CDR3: CASSVETDVFNYGYTF. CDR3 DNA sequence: TGTGCCAGCAGCGTAGAGACGGACGTCTTTAACTATGGCTACACCTTC.

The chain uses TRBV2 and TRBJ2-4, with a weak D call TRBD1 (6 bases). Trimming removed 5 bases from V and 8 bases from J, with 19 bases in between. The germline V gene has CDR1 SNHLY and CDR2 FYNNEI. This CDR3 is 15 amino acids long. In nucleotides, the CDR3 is TGTGCCAGCAGTCCGGACAGTCCCCATGGGGACATTCAGTACTTC. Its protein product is CASSPDSPHGDIQYF.

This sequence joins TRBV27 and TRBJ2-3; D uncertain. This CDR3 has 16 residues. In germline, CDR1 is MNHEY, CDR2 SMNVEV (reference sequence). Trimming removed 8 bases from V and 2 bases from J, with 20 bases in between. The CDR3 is CASSIGPFGYTDTQYF. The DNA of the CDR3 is TGTGCCAGCTCCATCGGTCCTTTCGGGTACACAGATACGCAGTATTTT.

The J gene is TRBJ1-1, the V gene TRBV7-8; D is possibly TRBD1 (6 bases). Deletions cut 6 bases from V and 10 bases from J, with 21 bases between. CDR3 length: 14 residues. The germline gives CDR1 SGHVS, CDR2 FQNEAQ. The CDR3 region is CASRLSLGGHRAFF. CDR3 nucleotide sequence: TGTGCCAGCAGACTATCTTTGGGGGGACATAGAGCTTTCTTT.

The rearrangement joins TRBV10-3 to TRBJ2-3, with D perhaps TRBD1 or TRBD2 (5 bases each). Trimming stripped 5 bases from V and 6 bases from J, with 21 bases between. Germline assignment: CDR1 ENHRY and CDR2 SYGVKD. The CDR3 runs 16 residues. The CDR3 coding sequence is TGTGCCATCAGTTCAAGCTCGGGACCCCAAGGGGATACGCAGTATTTT. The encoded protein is CAISSSSGPQGDTQYF.

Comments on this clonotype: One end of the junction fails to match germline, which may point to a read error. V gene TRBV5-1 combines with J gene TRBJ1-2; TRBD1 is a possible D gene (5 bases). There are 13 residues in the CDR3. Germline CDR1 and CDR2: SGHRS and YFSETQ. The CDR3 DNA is TGTGCCAGCAGCCCCGGGGGGGACTATGGCTACACCTTC. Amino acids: CASSPGGDYGYTF.

The CDR3 bases are TGCAGTGCTCACCCAGAGGGCAGGCCCTACGAGCAGTACTTC. Its translation is CSAHPEGRPYEQYF. This chain uses TRBV20-1 with TRBJ2-7; a weak D match, TRBD2 (5 bases). CDR1 and CDR2 from the germline V gene are DFQATT and SNEGSKA (reference sequence). V lost 5 bases to trimming and J lost 2 bases, with 16 bases between them. This CDR3 contains 14 residues.

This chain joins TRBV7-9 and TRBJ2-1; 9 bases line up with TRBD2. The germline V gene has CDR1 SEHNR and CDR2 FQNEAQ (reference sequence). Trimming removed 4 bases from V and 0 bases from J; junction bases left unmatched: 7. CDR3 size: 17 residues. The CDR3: CASSSRLAESSYNEQFF. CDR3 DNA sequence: TGTGCCAGCAGCTCTAGACTAGCGGAGAGCTCCTACAATGAGCAGTTCTTC.

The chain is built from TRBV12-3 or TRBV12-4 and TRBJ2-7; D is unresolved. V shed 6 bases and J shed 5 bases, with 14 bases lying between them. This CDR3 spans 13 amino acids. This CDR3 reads CASSIFRADEQYF. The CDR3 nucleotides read TGTGCCAGCAGCATATTCAGAGCAGACGAGCAGTACTTC.

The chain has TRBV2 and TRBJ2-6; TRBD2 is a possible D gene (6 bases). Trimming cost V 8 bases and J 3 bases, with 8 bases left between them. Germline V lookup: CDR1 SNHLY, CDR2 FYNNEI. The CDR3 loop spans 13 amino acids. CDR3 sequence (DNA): TGTGCCAGCGGCGGGGATGGGGCCAACGTCCTGACTTTC. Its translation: CASGGDGANVLTF.

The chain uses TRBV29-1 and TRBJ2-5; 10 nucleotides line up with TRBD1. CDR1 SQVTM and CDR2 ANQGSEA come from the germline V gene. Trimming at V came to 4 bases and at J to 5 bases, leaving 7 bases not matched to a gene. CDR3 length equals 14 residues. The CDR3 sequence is CSVGGQGIWETQYF. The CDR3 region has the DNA TGCAGCGTTGGGGGACAGGGGATATGGGAGACCCAGTACTTC.

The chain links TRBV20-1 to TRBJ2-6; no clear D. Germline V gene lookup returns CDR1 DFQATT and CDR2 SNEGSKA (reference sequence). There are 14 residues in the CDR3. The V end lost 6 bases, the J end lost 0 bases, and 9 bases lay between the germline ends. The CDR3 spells CSAGKVSGANVLTF. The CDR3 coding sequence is TGCAGTGCAGGGAAGGTCTCTGGGGCCAACGTCCTGACTTTC.

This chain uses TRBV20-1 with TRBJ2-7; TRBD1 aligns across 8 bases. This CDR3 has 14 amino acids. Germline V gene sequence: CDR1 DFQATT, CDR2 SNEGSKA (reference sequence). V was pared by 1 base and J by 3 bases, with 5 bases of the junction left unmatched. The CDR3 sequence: CSARGTGRYYEQYF. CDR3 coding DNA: TGCAGTGCTAGAGGGACAGGGAGATACTACGAGCAGTACTTC.

The CDR3 DNA is TGCGCCAGCAGCTCACGGGCGGGGGGATCCTACAATGAGCAGTTCTTC. The encoded protein is CASSSRAGGSYNEQFF. J is TRBJ2-1 and V is TRBV4-1; 8 positions agree with TRBD2. With 5 bases clipped from V and 1 base from J, the junction kept 7 bases outside the gene matches. The germline gives CDR1 MGHRA, CDR2 YSYEKL. This CDR3 has 16 residues.

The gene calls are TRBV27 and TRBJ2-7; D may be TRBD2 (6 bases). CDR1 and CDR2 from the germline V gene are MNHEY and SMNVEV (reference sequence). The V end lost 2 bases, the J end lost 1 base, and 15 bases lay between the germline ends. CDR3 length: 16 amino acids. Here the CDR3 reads CASSLIGGRRSYEQYF. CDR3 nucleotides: TGTGCCAGCAGTTTAATCGGGGGTAGAAGGTCCTACGAGCAGTACTTC.

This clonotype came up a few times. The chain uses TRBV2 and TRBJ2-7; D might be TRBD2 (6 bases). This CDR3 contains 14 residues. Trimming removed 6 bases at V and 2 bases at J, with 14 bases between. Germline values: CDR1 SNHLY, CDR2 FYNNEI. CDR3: CASRGTSTTYEQYF. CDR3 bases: TGTGCCAGCAGGGGGACTTCCACTACCTACGAGCAGTACTTC.

CDR3 nucleotides: TGTGCCACCCAAGGGACAGGGGGAACCTACGAGCAGTACTTC. Its protein is CATQGTGGTYEQYF. The chain employs TRBV21-1 and TRBJ2-7; the DNA was not compared with TRBD1, the D call given in the table. TRBV21-1 is classified as a pseudogene. This CDR3 is built from 14 residues.

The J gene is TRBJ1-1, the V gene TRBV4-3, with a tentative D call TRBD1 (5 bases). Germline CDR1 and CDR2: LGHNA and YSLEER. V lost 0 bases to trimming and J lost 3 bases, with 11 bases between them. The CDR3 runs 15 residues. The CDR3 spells CASSQERGFDTEAFF. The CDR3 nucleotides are TGCGCCAGCAGCCAAGAAAGGGGATTCGACACTGAAGCTTTCTTT.

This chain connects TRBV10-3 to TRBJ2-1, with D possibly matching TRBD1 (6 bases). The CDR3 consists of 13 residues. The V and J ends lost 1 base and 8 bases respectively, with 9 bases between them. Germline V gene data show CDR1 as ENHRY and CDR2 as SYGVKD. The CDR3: CAISEYQGYEQFF. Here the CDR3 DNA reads TGTGCCATCAGTGAGTATCAGGGGTATGAGCAGTTCTTC.